Detailed here is one T cell receptor (beta chain). The sample contains more than one DNA sequence encoding this CDR3. V dropped 3 bases and J dropped 0 bases, with 6 bases sitting between them. This CDR3 contains 14 residues. Germline V gives CDR1 SNHLY, CDR2 FYNNEI. This record comes from a study of graft-versus-host responses after intestinal transplantation. Method: immunoSEQ multiplex PCR; TCRdb's copy keeps in-frame clones and lacks some. The sample contains about 15,000 clones, roughly a third of which appear only once. This material consisted of alloreactive CD4+ T cells from a mixed lymphocyte reaction culture, taken before intestinal transplant. Specified subset: CFSE-low proliferating T cells sorted from approximately 6-day pre-transplant mixed lymphocyte reaction (GvH or HvG direction). This sequence originates from a human patient who received an intestinal transplant. The rearrangement uses TRBV2 and TRBJ1-5; a possible D gene is TRBD1 (5 bases). The CDR3, as DNA: TGTGCCAGCAGTGAGACAGTTAGCAATCAGCCCCAGCATTTT. Protein: CASSETVSNQPQHF.